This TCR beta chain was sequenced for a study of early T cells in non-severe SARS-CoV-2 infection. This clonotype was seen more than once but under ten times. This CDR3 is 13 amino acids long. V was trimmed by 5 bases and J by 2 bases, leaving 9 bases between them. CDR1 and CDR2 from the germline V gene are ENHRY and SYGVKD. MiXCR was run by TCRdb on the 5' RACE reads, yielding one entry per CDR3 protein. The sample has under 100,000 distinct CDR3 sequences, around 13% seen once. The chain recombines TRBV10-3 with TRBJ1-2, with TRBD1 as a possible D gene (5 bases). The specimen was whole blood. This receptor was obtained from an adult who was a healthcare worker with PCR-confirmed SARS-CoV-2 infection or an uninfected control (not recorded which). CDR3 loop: CAISWGTNYGYTF. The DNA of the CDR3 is TGTGCCATCAGTTGGGGGACCAACTATGGCTACACCTTC.